The clone carrying this TCR beta chain has at least ten counts. Amplification of the TCR beta CDR3 regions used RNA transcripts (as template). RT-PCR with HTBI primers came first, then second-round multiplex PCR. TCRdb passed the multiplex PCR reads through MiXCR, listing each CDR3 protein once. The data contain 300,000 to 400,000 distinct CDR3 sequences, 15% to 20% of them seen just once; the ten biggest clones take up about 12%. This sample stems from a study of Graves' ophthalmopathy and Graves' hyperthyroidism. Background on the study: The study drew peripheral blood at initial diagnosis, before any treatment.

The CDR3 contains 13 residues. Germline V lookup: CDR1 MNHEY, CDR2 SMNVEV (reference sequence). Trimming removed 3 bases from V and 1 base from J, with 7 bases in between. This chain joins TRBV27 and TRBJ2-7; D unclear. Sequenced input: peripheral blood. The TCR originated in an adult man with Graves' ophthalmopathy. CDR3 sequence (DNA): TGTGCCAGCAGTTTTGGGTTTTCCTACGAGCAGTACTTC. Translated: CASSFGFSYEQYF.